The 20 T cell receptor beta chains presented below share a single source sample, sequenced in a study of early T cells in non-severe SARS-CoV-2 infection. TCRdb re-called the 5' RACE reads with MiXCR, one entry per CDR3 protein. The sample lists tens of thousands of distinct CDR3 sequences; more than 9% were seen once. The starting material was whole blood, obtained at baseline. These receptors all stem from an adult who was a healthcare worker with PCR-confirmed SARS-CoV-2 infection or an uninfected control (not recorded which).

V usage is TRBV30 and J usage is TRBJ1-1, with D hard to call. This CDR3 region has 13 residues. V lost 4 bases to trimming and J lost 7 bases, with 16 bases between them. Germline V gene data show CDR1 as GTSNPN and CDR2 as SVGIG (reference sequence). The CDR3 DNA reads TGTGCCTGGAAAAGGAGGATAACCTTTGAAGCTTTCTTT. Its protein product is CAWKRRITFEAFF.

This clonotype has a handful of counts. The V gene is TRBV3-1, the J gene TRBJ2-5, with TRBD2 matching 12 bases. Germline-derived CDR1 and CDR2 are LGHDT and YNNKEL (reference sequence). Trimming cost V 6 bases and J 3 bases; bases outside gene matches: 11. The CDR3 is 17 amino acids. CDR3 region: CASRPSLTSGRKETQYF. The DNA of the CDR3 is TGTGCCAGCAGACCTAGCCTAACTAGCGGGAGGAAAGAGACCCAGTACTTC.

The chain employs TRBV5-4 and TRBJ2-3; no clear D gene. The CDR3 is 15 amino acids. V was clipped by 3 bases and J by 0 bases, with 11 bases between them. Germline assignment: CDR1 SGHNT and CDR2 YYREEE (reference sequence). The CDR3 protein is CASSWDRASTDTQYF. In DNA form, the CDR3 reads TGTGCCAGCAGCTGGGATAGGGCTAGCACAGATACGCAGTATTTT. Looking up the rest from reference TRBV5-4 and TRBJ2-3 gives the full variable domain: ETGVTQSPTHLIKTRGQQVTLRCSSQSGHNTVSWYQQALGQGPQFIFQYYREEENGRGNFPPRFSGLQFPNYSSELNVNALELDDSALYLCASSWDRASTDTQYFGPGTRLTVL.

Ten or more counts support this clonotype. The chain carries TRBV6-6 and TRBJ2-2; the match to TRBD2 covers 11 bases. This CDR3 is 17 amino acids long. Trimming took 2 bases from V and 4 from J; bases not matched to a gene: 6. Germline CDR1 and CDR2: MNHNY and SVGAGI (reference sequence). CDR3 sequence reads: CASSYPASGRITGELFF. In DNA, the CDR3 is TGTGCCAGCAGTTACCCTGCTAGCGGGAGGATCACCGGGGAGCTGTTTTTT.

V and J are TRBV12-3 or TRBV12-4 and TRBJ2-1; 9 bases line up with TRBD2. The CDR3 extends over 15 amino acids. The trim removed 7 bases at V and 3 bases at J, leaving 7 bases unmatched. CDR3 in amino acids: CASILTSGYYNEQFF. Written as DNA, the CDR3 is TGTGCCAGCATTCTGACTAGCGGATACTACAATGAGCAGTTCTTC.

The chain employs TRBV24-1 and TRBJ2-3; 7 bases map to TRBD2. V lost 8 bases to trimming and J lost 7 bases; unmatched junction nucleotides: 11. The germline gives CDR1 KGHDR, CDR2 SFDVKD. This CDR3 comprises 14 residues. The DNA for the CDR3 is TGTGCCACCAACCCCGGGGCGGGAGTATATACGCAGTATTTT. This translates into CATNPGAGVYTQYF.

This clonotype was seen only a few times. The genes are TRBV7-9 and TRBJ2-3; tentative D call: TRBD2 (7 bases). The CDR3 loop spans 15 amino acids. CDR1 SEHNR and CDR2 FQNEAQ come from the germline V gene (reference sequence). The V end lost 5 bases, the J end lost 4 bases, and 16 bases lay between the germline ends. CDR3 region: CASSPWGGGPDTQYF. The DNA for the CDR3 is TGTGCCAGCAGCCCCTGGGGGGGGGGGCCAGATACGCAGTATTTT.

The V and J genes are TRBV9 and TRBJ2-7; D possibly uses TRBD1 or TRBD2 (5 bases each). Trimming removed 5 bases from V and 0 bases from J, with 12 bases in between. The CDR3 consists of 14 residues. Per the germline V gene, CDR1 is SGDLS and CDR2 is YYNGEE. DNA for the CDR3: TGTGCCAGCAGTAGGGACGTGAGCTCCTACGAGCAGTACTTC. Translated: CASSRDVSSYEQYF.

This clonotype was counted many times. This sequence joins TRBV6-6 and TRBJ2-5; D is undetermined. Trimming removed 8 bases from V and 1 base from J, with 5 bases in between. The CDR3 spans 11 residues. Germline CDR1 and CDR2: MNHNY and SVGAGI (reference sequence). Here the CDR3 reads CASSAQETQYF. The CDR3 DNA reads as TGTGCCAGCTCTGCCCAAGAGACCCAGTACTTC.

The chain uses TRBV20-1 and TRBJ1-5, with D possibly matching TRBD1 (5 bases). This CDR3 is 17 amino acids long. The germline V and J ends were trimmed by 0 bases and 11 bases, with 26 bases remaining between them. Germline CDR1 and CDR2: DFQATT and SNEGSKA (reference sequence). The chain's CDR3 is CSARDRPLGPAGGTQHF. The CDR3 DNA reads TGCAGTGCTAGAGATCGTCCGTTAGGCCCCGCGGGGGGAACCCAGCATTTT.

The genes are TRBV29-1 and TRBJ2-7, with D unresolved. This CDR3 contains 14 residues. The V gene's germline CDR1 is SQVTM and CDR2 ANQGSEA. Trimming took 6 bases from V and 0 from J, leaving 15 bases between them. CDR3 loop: CSVELSGNSYEQYF. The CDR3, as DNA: TGCAGCGTCGAGTTATCTGGGAACTCCTACGAGCAGTACTTC.

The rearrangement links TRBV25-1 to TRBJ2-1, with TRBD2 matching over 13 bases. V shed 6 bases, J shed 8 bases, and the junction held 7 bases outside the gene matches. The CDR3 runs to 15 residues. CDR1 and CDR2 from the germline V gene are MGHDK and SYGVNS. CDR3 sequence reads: CASSEGLAGVDEQFF. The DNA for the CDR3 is TGTGCCAGCAGCGAAGGACTAGCGGGAGTGGATGAGCAGTTCTTC.

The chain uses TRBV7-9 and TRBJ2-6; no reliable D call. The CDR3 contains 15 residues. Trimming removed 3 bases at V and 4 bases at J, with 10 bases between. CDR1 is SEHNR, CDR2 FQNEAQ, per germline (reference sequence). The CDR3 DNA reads TGTGCCAGCAGCTTGGGAACCCCAGGGGCCAACGTCCTGACTTTC. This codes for CASSLGTPGANVLTF. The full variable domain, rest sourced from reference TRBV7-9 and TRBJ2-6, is DTGVSQNPRHKITKRGQNVTFRCDPISEHNRLYWYRQTLGQGPEFLTYFQNEAQLEKSRLLSDRFSAERPKGSFSTLEIQRTEQGDSAMYLCASSLGTPGANVLTFGAGSRLTVL.

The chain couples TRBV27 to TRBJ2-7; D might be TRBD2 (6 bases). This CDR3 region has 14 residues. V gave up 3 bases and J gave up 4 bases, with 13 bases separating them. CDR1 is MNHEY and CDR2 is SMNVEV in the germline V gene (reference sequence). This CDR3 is CASSLGQGGYEQYF. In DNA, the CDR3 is TGTGCCAGCAGTTTGGGGCAGGGAGGATACGAGCAGTACTTC.

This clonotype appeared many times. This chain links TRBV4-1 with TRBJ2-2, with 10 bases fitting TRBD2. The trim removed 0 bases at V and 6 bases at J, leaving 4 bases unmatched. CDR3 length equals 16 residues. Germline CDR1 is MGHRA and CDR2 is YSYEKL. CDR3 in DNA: TGCGCCAGCAGCCAAGAGGCTAGCGGGAGTCCCGGGGAGCTGTTTTTT. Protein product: CASSQEASGSPGELFF.

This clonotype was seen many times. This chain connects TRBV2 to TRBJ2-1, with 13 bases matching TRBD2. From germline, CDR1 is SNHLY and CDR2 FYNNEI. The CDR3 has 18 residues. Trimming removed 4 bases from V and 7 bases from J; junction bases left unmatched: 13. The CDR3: CASSGGLAGTPSGNEQFF. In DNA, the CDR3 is TGTGCCAGCAGTGGGGGACTAGCGGGAACCCCCTCGGGGAATGAGCAGTTCTTC.

The CDR3 sequence is CASSLTGTRTYNEQFF. The CDR3 coding sequence is TGTGCCAGCAGCTTAACCGGGACTAGAACCTACAATGAGCAGTTCTTC. The J gene is TRBJ2-1, the V gene TRBV7-2, with 8 bases identical to TRBD2. Germline V CDR1 and CDR2: SGHTA, FQGNSA. The CDR3 is 16 residues long. Germline trimming cut 2 bases from V and 2 bases from J; bases unmatched to any gene: 5.

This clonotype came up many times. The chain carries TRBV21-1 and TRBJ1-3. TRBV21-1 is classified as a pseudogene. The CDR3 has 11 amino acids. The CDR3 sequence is CASSKVFAIYF. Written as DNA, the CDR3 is TGTGCCAGCAGCAAAGTGTTTGCCATATATTTT.

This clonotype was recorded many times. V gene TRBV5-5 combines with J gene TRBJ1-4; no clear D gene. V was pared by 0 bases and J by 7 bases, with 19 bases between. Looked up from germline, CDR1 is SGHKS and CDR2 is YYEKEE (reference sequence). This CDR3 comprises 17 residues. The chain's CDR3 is CASSLALSSAGLEKLFF. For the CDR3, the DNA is TGTGCCAGCAGCTTGGCCCTTTCGAGCGCGGGCCTTGAAAAACTGTTTTTT.

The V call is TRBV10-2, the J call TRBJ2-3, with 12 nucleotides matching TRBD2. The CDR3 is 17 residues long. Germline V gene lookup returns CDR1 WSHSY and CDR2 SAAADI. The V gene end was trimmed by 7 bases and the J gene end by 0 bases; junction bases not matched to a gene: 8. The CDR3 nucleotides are TGCGCCAGCAAAAGAACCGGGACTAGCGGGAGCACAGATACGCAGTATTTT. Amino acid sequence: CASKRTGTSGSTDTQYF.